This T cell receptor beta chain was sequenced in a study of blood T cell repertoires in COVID-19. Study at large: Acute and convalescent COVID-19 samples came from the United States, Italy and Spain.

As processed by the authors: Amplification with reference gene primers provided the estimates of nucleated cell counts. Profiling relied on immunoSEQ multiplex PCR, and the TCRdb table lists in-frame clones only, not all of them. The DNA was the basis for D and trimming; V, J and clone size are from that table. This table holds around 270,000 clones, approximately 86% found once. The CDR3 spans 13 residues. Germline CDR1 and CDR2: LNHDA and SQIVND (reference sequence). V gave up 6 bases and J gave up 1 base; unmatched junction bases: 0. The V and J genes are TRBV19 and TRBJ2-1; 7 bases are shared with TRBD1. The TCR comes from a man aged 30-40 years with active or convalescent COVID-19. Sample: peripheral blood. CDR3 sequence reads: CASRQGSYNEQFF. The CDR3 nucleotides are TGTGCCAGTAGACAGGGGTCCTACAATGAGCAGTTCTTC. Full variable domain (rest looked up from reference TRBV19 and TRBJ2-1): DGGITQSPKYLFRKEGQNVTLSCEQNLNHDAMYWYRQDPGQGLRLIYYSQIVNDFQKGDIAEGYSVSREKKESFPLTVTSAQKNPTAFYLCASRQGSYNEQFFGPGTRLTVL.